This TCR beta chain was captured in a study of blood T cell repertoires in COVID-19. Study-wide background: T cells, B-cell-depleted T cells, or PBMCs provided the cDNA or gDNA that served as material.

As processed by the authors: How many nucleated cells were present was estimated from reference gene primer amplification. Assay used: immunoSEQ multiplex PCR; TCRdb lists only in-frame clones, some missing. V and J calls plus clone size are reproduced from that table; the DNA served to infer D and trimming. Of over 150,000 clones listed, over 80% were seen once; the top ten hold 6.5% to 8.5%. Patients in Seattle were enrolled during active infection, then followed longitudinally. This CDR3 is built from 14 residues. V was trimmed by 1 base and J by 3 bases, leaving 10 bases between them. Germline V gene sequence: CDR1 SGHRS, CDR2 YFSETQ.

The chain joins TRBV5-1 to TRBJ1-1; no clear D. Sequencing was carried out using peripheral blood. The TCR was taken from a woman in her forties with COVID-19, enrolled during active disease. In DNA form, the CDR3 reads TGCGCCAGCAGCTTGAAACAGTCGGACACTGAAGCTTTCTTT. This encodes CASSLKQSDTEAFF.